One sample yielded the 10 T cell receptor beta chains listed below, sequenced in a study of cytomegalovirus exposure and HLA in healthy donors (dated 2017 in TCRdb). The library was generated by the immunoSEQ multiplex PCR assay. TCRdb carries this immuneACCESS record with in-frame sequences only. Its versions omit some clonotypes, under half of them owing to an unresolved V gene in the studies checked, with the rest unexplained. Recorded for this sample are 120,000 or so clones; about nine tenths of them occurred a single time. The biggest ten clones account for more than 1.5% of the sample. Specimen: PBMCs. Receptor source: a woman under 30 in good health and CMV-seronegative.

The chain employs TRBV11-3 and TRBJ2-7; the match to TRBD1 covers 7 bases. The CDR3 loop spans 14 amino acids. The germline V gene has CDR1 SGHNT and CDR2 YENEEA. The junction had 4 bases not matched to a gene; V was cut back by 1 base and J by 4 bases. The CDR3 DNA reads as TGTGCCAGCAGCTTAGGGGCAGGGGGTTACGAGCAGTACTTC. It yields the protein CASSLGAGGYEQYF.

The chain has TRBV4-1 and TRBJ2-5, with 7 bases lining up with TRBD1. This CDR3 has 17 residues. V shed 1 base and J 2 bases; nucleotides not matched to a gene: 10. Per the germline V gene, CDR1 is MGHRA and CDR2 is YSYEKL. The CDR3 is CASSQAPGQTVQETQYF. DNA for the CDR3: TGCGCCAGCAGCCAAGCCCCGGGACAGACGGTACAAGAGACCCAGTACTTC.

The V gene is TRBV30, the J gene TRBJ2-7; 8 nucleotides align to TRBD2. The CDR3 totals 13 residues. With 3 bases clipped from V and 9 bases from J, the junction kept 10 bases outside the gene matches. The V gene's germline CDR1 is GTSNPN and CDR2 SVGIG (reference sequence). The CDR3 bases are TGTGCCTGGAGCCGGGGACTAGAAAATAGGCAGTACTTC. The encoded protein is CAWSRGLENRQYF.

This chain links TRBV28 with TRBJ1-2; 7 bases agree with TRBD1. This CDR3 region has 14 residues. Germline values: CDR1 MDHEN, CDR2 SYDVKM. V shed 6 bases, J shed 6 bases, and the junction held 10 bases outside the gene matches. The CDR3 DNA reads TGTGCCAGCAGACAGACCCGCCAGGGGGATGGCTACACCTTC. This sequence encodes CASRQTRQGDGYTF.

V gene TRBV29-1 combines with J gene TRBJ1-1; D is uncertain. CDR3 length equals 13 residues. Per germline, CDR1 SQVTM and CDR2 ANQGSEA. The V and J ends lost 2 bases and 0 bases respectively, with 7 bases between them. The CDR3 is CSVERRMNTEAFF. The CDR3 DNA follows: TGCAGCGTTGAACGGCGGATGAACACTGAAGCTTTCTTT.

This rearrangement joins TRBV7-2 to TRBJ2-1; TRBD1 matches 7 bases. CDR3 length equals 14 residues. CDR1 and CDR2 from the germline V gene are SGHTA and FQGNSA. V lost 5 bases to trimming and J lost 3 bases; unmatched junction nucleotides: 4. The CDR3 sequence is CASSTRDSYNEQFF. CDR3 in DNA: TGTGCCAGCAGCACCCGGGACAGCTACAATGAGCAGTTCTTC.

This chain uses TRBV18 with TRBJ2-1; 14 bases agree with TRBD2. The CDR3 sequence is 17 residues long. The ends lost 6 bases at V and 6 bases at J; junction bases unmatched: 10. The germline V gene encodes CDR1 KGHSH and CDR2 LQKENI. CDR3 bases: TGTGCCAGCTCCCCCGGGACTAGCGGGAGTTCCGGCAATGAGCAGTTCTTC. As protein: CASSPGTSGSSGNEQFF.

The chain uses TRBV15 and TRBJ1-5; 10 positions agree with TRBD1. This CDR3 contains 15 residues. CDR1 and CDR2 (germline): LNHNV, YYDKDF (reference sequence). The V and J ends lost 6 bases and 3 bases, in that order; junction bases with no gene match: 5. The DNA of the CDR3 is TGTGCCACCAGTGAGGACAGGGGGGTCAATCAGCCCCAGCATTTT. Its translation is CATSEDRGVNQPQHF.

V is TRBV6-5 and J is TRBJ2-7; D perhaps matches TRBD2 (6 bases). Trimming left V 5 bases short and J 0 bases short, with 11 bases between. This CDR3 region has 14 residues. Germline V gene lookup returns CDR1 MNHEY and CDR2 SVGAGI. CDR3 in amino acids: CASSRDFASYEQYF. CDR3 bases: TGTGCCAGCAGTAGGGACTTTGCCTCCTACGAGCAGTACTTC.

The gene calls are TRBV5-4 and TRBJ2-7; perhaps TRBD1 as D (6 bases). Germline-derived CDR1 and CDR2 are SGHNT and YYREEE (reference sequence). The CDR3 is 13 residues long. Trimming cost V 3 bases and J 7 bases, with 14 bases left between them. The CDR3 bases are TGTGCCAGCAGCTCTTCAGGGGCCCGGGAGCAGTACTTC. It is translated as CASSSSGAREQYF.